Given below is one T cell receptor beta chain in context. No antigen is known for it. Looked up from germline, CDR1 is SEHNR and CDR2 is FQNEAQ (reference sequence). J lost 5 bases, V lost 6 bases, and 7 bases had no gene match. CDR3 size: 13 residues. The sample comes from a study of T cell repertoires in cytomegalovirus infection. Turning to the study itself: CMV epitopes that were recently identified and HLA-C-restricted were used alongside well-studied HLA-B-restricted ones. TCR beta signatures that were public indicated CMV infection and matching HLA type.

One entry per CDR3 protein, called by TCRdb with MiXCR from the reads. This sample yields some 110,000 distinct CDR3 sequences, of which more than 30% are seen a single time; around 54% belongs to the top ten. General observations from the study: Summed frequency of shared TCR beta families picked out CMV carriers who also had the relevant HLA. Dominating the ex vivo response were HLA-C-restricted CMV-specific TCR beta clonotypes.

This chain connects TRBV7-9 to TRBJ2-7; 7 nucleotides agree with TRBD1. Source: CD8+ T cells from cultured PBMCs, taken from culture after CMV antigen stimulation. The clonotype originates from a human donor in good health (CMV status not recorded). Some clones in this sample may be carry-over from other donors' samples. The chain's CDR3 is CASSWSTGDEQYF. As DNA, the CDR3 is TGTGCCAGCAGTTGGTCAACAGGGGACGAGCAGTACTTC.